This T cell receptor (beta chain) was captured in a study of blood T cell repertoires in COVID-19. Across the study: COVID-19 samples collected from the United States, Italy and Spain covered acute and convalescent phases. In each case, the material was cDNA or gDNA derived from T cells, B-cell-depleted T cells, or PBMCs.

This CDR3 contains 15 residues. The V segment lost 5 bases and the J segment 0 bases; nucleotides outside the gene matches: 1. Germline V gene lookup returns CDR1 MNHEY and CDR2 SVGAGI. The table came from immunoSEQ multiplex PCR; TCRdb's copy has only in-frame clones and leaves some out. The sample includes roughly 260,000 clones, roughly 88% of them seen just once. This TCR came from a woman between 35 and 50 years old who had recovered from COVID-19. The chain recombines TRBV6-5 with TRBJ1-6, with 7 positions matching TRBD1. Sequencing input: peripheral blood. The CDR3 region has the DNA TGTGCCAGCAGTCCAGGGGGCTCCTATAATTCACCCCTCCACTTT. Amino acids: CASSPGGSYNSPLHF.